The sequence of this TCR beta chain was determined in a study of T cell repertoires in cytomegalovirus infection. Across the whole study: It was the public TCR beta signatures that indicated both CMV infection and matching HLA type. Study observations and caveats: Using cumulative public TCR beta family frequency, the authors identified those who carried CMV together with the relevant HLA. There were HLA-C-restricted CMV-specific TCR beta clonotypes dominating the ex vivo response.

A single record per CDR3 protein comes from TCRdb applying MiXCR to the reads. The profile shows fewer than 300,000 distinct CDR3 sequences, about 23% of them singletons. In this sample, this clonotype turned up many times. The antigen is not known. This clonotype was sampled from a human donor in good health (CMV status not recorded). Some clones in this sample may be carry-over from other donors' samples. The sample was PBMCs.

CDR3 sequence reads: CASSLEFAQSYEQYF. The CDR3 bases are TGTGCCAGCAGCTTAGAATTCGCTCAGAGCTACGAGCAGTACTTC. The rearrangement joins TRBV7-2 to TRBJ2-7, with D hard to call. The CDR3 is made up of 15 amino acids. Germline V gene sequence: CDR1 SGHTA, CDR2 FQGNSA. The V end lost 1 base, the J end lost 3 bases, and 13 bases lay between the germline ends.